This T cell receptor (beta chain) was recovered during a study of OX40 agonist ivuxolimab in advanced cancers. Study in general: The dose of intravenous ivuxolimab that patients received every 2 weeks ranged from 0.01 to 10 mg/kg. Dose-escalation patients had hepatocellular carcinoma, melanoma, renal cell or head and neck cancer. Findings and caveats of the study: At 0.1 to 3.0 mg/kg and by week 6, clonal expansion occurred in CD4+ and CD8+ blood T cells.

Measured with immunoSEQ multiplex PCR; TCRdb has only the in-frame clones, and not every one. Counted here are 35,000 to 40,000 clones, 85% occurring once; the ten biggest clones make up under 40%. In its sample, this clone was seen a few times. What it recognizes is unknown. Germline-derived CDR1 and CDR2 are MDHEN and SYDVKM. Between the trimmed V and J ends, which lost 1 base and 4 bases, there was a span of 9 bases. CDR3 length equals 14 residues. The chain links TRBV28 to TRBJ2-3, with D possibly matching TRBD1 (5 bases). This specimen consisted of CD4+ or CD8+ T cells sorted from blood, obtained in a trial of the OX40 agonist ivuxolimab. The TCR comes from an adult with an advanced solid tumor such as melanoma, head and neck, liver or kidney cancer. For the CDR3, the DNA is TGTGCCAGCAGTTTATCGAAGGGGTCAGATACGCAGTATTTT. It specifies CASSLSKGSDTQYF. The entire variable domain, with the rest obtained from reference TRBV28 and TRBJ2-3, is as follows: DVKVTQSSRYLVKRTGEKVFLECVQDMDHENMFWYRQDPGLGLRLIYFSYDVKMKEKGDIPEGYSVSREKKERFSLILESASTNQTSMYLCASSLSKGSDTQYFGPGTRLTVL.